This T cell receptor beta chain was identified in a study of early T cells in non-severe SARS-CoV-2 infection. The wider study: Unsorted whole blood bulk RNA was sequenced, with unpaired chains. Overall study results and limits: A preference for anti-spike CD8 responses marked VDJdb matching, which missed private and CD4 specificities.

Attachment of unique molecular identifiers to individual cDNA molecules was performed. TCRdb ran MiXCR on the 5' RACE reads and lists one entry per CDR3 protein. The data show roughly 65,000 distinct CDR3 sequences, less than 15% seen once. About this clonotype: Its antigen is unidentified.

The material sequenced was whole blood. The sequence derives from an adult who was a healthcare worker with PCR-confirmed SARS-CoV-2 infection or an uninfected control (not recorded which).

For the CDR3, the DNA is TGTGCCATCCATGGACAGGGAGACTATGGCTACACCTTC. It yields the protein CAIHGQGDYGYTF. The gene calls are TRBV10-3 and TRBJ1-2; 8 bases fit TRBD1. The CDR3 totals 13 residues. The ends lost 8 bases at V and 3 bases at J; junction bases unmatched: 5. CDR1 is ENHRY and CDR2 is SYGVKD in the germline V gene.